Following are 27 T cell receptor beta chains from one sample sequenced in a study of shared clonotypes between healthy human individuals. Here immunoSEQ multiplex PCR was the method, and the copy in TCRdb shows in-frame clones only, minus some. The sample has more than 450,000 clones, approximately 85% seen once. The sequenced sample consisted of PBMCs. These receptors were obtained from a woman between 40 and 50 years old in good health. Some clones in this sample may be carry-over from other donors' samples.

V usage is TRBV6-5 and J usage is TRBJ2-2; perhaps TRBD1 as D (5 bases). Between the trimmed V and J ends, which lost 6 bases and 1 base, there was a span of 9 bases. Germline CDR1 and CDR2: MNHEY and SVGAGI. The CDR3 totals 14 residues. CDR3 sequence: CASRHGQNTGELFF. The CDR3 DNA is TGTGCCAGCAGACACGGACAGAACACCGGGGAGCTGTTTTTT.

This chain connects TRBV10-3 to TRBJ1-2; 9 bases map to TRBD1. Per germline, CDR1 ENHRY and CDR2 SYGVKD. V shed 4 bases and J 1 base; nucleotides not matched to a gene: 7. CDR3 size: 16 residues. In DNA form, the CDR3 reads TGTGCCATCAGTGGGAGGACAGGGGCGGTTAACTATGGCTACACCTTC. Translated, it gives CAISGRTGAVNYGYTF.

The chain links TRBV6-6 to TRBJ1-1; unclear D gene. Trimming stripped 4 bases from V and 1 base from J, with 10 bases between. CDR1 MNHNY and CDR2 SVGAGI come from the germline V gene (reference sequence). There are 14 residues in the CDR3. The CDR3 here is CASSSPDGNTEAFF. The CDR3 DNA is TGTGCCAGCAGTTCGCCGGACGGGAACACTGAAGCTTTCTTT.

This clone was counted a single time. V usage is TRBV4-1 and J usage is TRBJ2-5, with D hard to call. V shed 1 base and J shed 4 bases, with 4 bases lying between them. This CDR3 has 12 amino acids. CDR1 and CDR2 (germline): MGHRA, YSYEKL. Written as DNA, the CDR3 is TGCGCCAGCAGCCAAGTTCGAGAGACCCAGTACTTC. Translating it yields CASSQVRETQYF.

The chain combines TRBV5-1 with TRBJ2-5; 8 nucleotides align to TRBD2. Gene TRBJ2-7 matches the end of the DNA better, so the J call may be wrong. The CDR3 extends over 15 amino acids. CDR1 and CDR2 (germline): SGHRS, YFSETQ. The CDR3 sequence: CASNPSGSLSYEQYF. The CDR3 DNA follows: TGCGCCAGCAACCCTAGCGGGTCCCTCTCCTACGAGCAGTACTTC.

This chain links TRBV6-5 with TRBJ1-2; D is ambiguous. The CDR3 spans 13 residues. The germline V gene encodes CDR1 MNHEY and CDR2 SVGAGI. Deletions cut 6 bases from V and 2 bases from J, with 10 bases between. CDR3 nucleotide sequence: TGTGCCAGCAGGGTGAGGACCAACTATGGCTACACCTTC. It encodes CASRVRTNYGYTF.

The gene calls are TRBV18 and TRBJ2-5; no firm D call. Germline CDR1 reads KGHSH; CDR2 reads LQKENI. V shed 3 bases and J shed 4 bases, with 18 bases lying between them. CDR3 length equals 16 residues. The chain's CDR3 is CASSPSGPTMVETQYF. CDR3 nucleotides: TGTGCCAGCTCACCGTCCGGGCCAACTATGGTAGAGACCCAGTACTTC.

The chain is built from TRBV18 and TRBJ2-1; D gene uncertain. The CDR3 loop spans 14 amino acids. Per germline, CDR1 KGHSH and CDR2 LQKENI. V lost 6 bases to trimming and J lost 10 bases, with 19 bases between them. CDR3: CASSPWVPPDEQFF. The CDR3 nucleotides are TGTGCCAGCTCCCCGTGGGTGCCACCAGACGAGCAGTTCTTC.

The chain couples TRBV19 to TRBJ1-1; D unclear. V was pared by 3 bases and J by 7 bases, with 9 bases between. Germline V gene sequence: CDR1 LNHDA, CDR2 SQIVND (reference sequence). The length of the CDR3 is 12 residues. DNA of the CDR3: TGTGCCAGTAGTATCCCCCGGTTTGAAGCTTTCTTT. It specifies CASSIPRFEAFF.

The J gene is TRBJ2-1, the V gene TRBV6-1; D perhaps matches TRBD2 (6 bases). Between the trimmed V and J ends, which lost 11 bases and 7 bases, there was a span of 15 bases. Per the germline V gene, CDR1 is MNHNS and CDR2 is SASEGT. The CDR3 covers 12 residues. The CDR3 sequence is CAAGRLGNEQFF. CDR3 nucleotide sequence: TGTGCCGCGGGGCGGCTTGGGAATGAGCAGTTCTTC.

The chain combines TRBV28 with TRBJ1-2; perhaps TRBD1 as D (5 bases). V was clipped by 4 bases and J by 8 bases, with 17 bases between them. CDR1 MDHEN and CDR2 SYDVKM come from the germline V gene. The CDR3 runs to 14 residues. The CDR3 DNA is TGTGCCAGCAGTTCGATCCGGGGCCGCGGGGGCTACACCTTC. Translating it yields CASSSIRGRGGYTF.

The gene calls are TRBV7-9 and TRBJ1-3; D is perhaps TRBD1 (5 bases). Germline CDR1 reads SEHNR; CDR2 reads FQNEAQ (reference sequence). Trimming shortened V by 7 bases and J by 2 bases, and 15 bases separated the two germline ends. The CDR3 length is 15 residues. This CDR3 is CASTTTRGAGNTIYF. The DNA of the CDR3 is TGTGCCAGCACCACAACCCGGGGCGCTGGAAACACCATATATTTT.

This rearrangement joins TRBV4-1 to TRBJ1-2; no clear D gene. CDR1 is MGHRA, CDR2 YSYEKL, per germline. The CDR3 consists of 14 residues. Trimming left V 2 bases short and J 7 bases short, with 14 bases between. The CDR3 DNA reads TGCGCCAGCAGCCAAAACAGCGTGGGAGTTGGCTACACCTTC. Translated: CASSQNSVGVGYTF.

This chain joins TRBV9 and TRBJ2-7; 8 nucleotides align to TRBD2. The CDR3 has 14 amino acids. V lost 0 bases and J lost 3; bases outside the gene matches: 2. Germline CDR1 SGDLS, CDR2 YYNGEE. CDR3 loop: CASSVAGGVYEQYF. CDR3 nucleotides: TGTGCCAGCAGCGTAGCGGGAGGGGTCTACGAGCAGTACTTC.

The chain carries TRBV6-1 and TRBJ2-3; 7 bases fit TRBD2. Trimming cost V 4 bases and J 2 bases; bases outside gene matches: 9. This CDR3 spans 16 amino acids. The germline V gene has CDR1 MNHNS and CDR2 SASEGT. CDR3 region: CASSALEAGNTDTQYF. CDR3 bases: TGTGCCAGCAGTGCCCTCGAAGCGGGAAACACAGATACGCAGTATTTT.

This chain connects TRBV10-3 to TRBJ2-1; 8 nucleotides align to TRBD2. The V gene's germline CDR1 is ENHRY and CDR2 SYGVKD. Trimming took 7 bases from V and 7 from J; bases not matched to a gene: 6. CDR3 length: 13 residues. The CDR3 DNA follows: TGTGCCATCAAGGCAGCGGGAGAAAATGAGCAGTTCTTC. It translates to CAIKAAGENEQFF.

The gene calls are TRBV19 and TRBJ2-7, with TRBD1 matching over 8 bases. Germline CDR1 reads LNHDA; CDR2 reads SQIVND (reference sequence). The CDR3 has 14 residues. V was clipped by 6 bases and J by 4 bases; unmatched bases: 8. The CDR3 DNA reads as TGTGCCAGTAGCCAACAGGGGGGAGAGTACGAGCAGTACTTC. Its translation is CASSQQGGEYEQYF.

The genes are TRBV5-1 and TRBJ2-7; 8 bases line up with TRBD1. The CDR3 is made up of 13 amino acids. Germline lookup yields CDR1 SGHRS and CDR2 YFSETQ. V dropped 8 bases and J dropped 7; count of bases not matched to a gene: 11. DNA for the CDR3: TGCGCCAGTCAAATCCAGGGGGCGGAAGAGCAGTACTTC. This codes for CASQIQGAEEQYF.

The chain couples TRBV2 to TRBJ2-7; 8 nucleotides align to TRBD1. CDR1 and CDR2 (germline): SNHLY, FYNNEI. The CDR3 runs 15 residues. The trim removed 10 bases at V and 3 bases at J, leaving 14 bases unmatched. The CDR3 loop is CAILLLGQDFYEQYF. The CDR3 DNA reads TGTGCCATCCTTCTTTTGGGACAGGACTTCTACGAGCAGTACTTC. The whole variable domain, filled in from reference TRBV2 and TRBJ2-7, reads EPEVTQTPSHQVTQMGQEVILRCVPISNHLYFYWYRQILGQKVEFLVSFYNNEISEKSEIFDDQFSVERPDGSNFTLKIRSTKLEDSAMYFCAILLLGQDFYEQYFGPGTRLTVT.

The chain has TRBV19 and TRBJ2-1; D gene uncertain. This CDR3 spans 11 amino acids. Per germline, CDR1 LNHDA and CDR2 SQIVND (reference sequence). Trimming shortened V by 4 bases and J by 9 bases, and 7 bases separated the two germline ends. The CDR3 region is CASSTVSEQFF. The DNA for the CDR3 is TGTGCCAGTAGTACCGTAAGTGAGCAGTTCTTC.

Details on this clone: This sample includes further DNA sequences coding for the same CDR3. The chain combines TRBV6-5 with TRBJ1-1; weak D call: TRBD1 (5 bases). Germline assignment: CDR1 MNHEY and CDR2 SVGAGI. Trimming pared 6 bases from V and 5 bases from J, leaving 10 bases between. The CDR3 extends over 12 amino acids. CDR3 region: CASSRGGTEAFF. DNA for the CDR3: TGTGCCAGCAGCCGGGGCGGGACTGAAGCTTTCTTT.

The gene calls are TRBV6-1 and TRBJ1-1, with D uncertain. Deletions cut 7 bases from V and 13 bases from J, with 19 bases between. Germline assignment: CDR1 MNHNS and CDR2 SASEGT. The CDR3 sequence is 12 residues long. In nucleotides, the CDR3 is TGTGCCAGCATGAACAGTGGTTGGGTCGGTTTCTTT. It encodes CASMNSGWVGFF.

This rearrangement joins TRBV21-1 to TRBJ2-1; TRBD2, the table's D call, was not compared with the DNA. TRBV21-1 is recorded as a pseudogene. CDR3 length: 14 residues. In DNA form, the CDR3 reads TGTGTACATGGGGGACTAGCGGGGCACAATGAGCAGTTCTTC. Its translation: CVHGGLAGHNEQFF.

On this clone itself: The sample holds other DNA sequences that translate to the same CDR3. The chain employs TRBV5-1 and TRBJ2-5, with D possibly TRBD1 on 6 matching bases. CDR3 length: 14 residues. V was shortened by 0 bases and J by 2 bases, with 8 bases between the two germline ends. The germline CDR1 and CDR2 sequences are SGHRS and YFSETQ. This CDR3 reads CASSLAGTQETQYF. CDR3 bases: TGCGCCAGCAGCTTGGCCGGGACACAAGAGACCCAGTACTTC.

The chain employs TRBV23-1 and TRBJ2-1, with 11 bases fitting TRBD2. TRBV23-1 is classed as an ORF, of uncertain function. V was clipped by 4 bases and J by 4 bases; unmatched bases: 6. This CDR3 has 16 amino acids. CDR3 loop: CASSLPSGRPYNEQFF. As DNA, the CDR3 is TGCGCCAGCAGTCTTCCTAGCGGGAGGCCTTACAATGAGCAGTTCTTC.

The chain combines TRBV6-6 with TRBJ2-1, with TRBD1 matching 9 bases. The CDR3 is made up of 15 amino acids. Germline V gene lookup returns CDR1 MNHNY and CDR2 SVGAGI (reference sequence). V dropped 6 bases and J dropped 2; count of bases not matched to a gene: 5. The DNA of the CDR3 is TGTGCCAGCAGCTCACAGGGGGCGACCTACAATGAGCAGTTCTTC. It yields the protein CASSSQGATYNEQFF.

This chain connects TRBV6-1 to TRBJ1-6; 8 positions agree with TRBD1. Per germline, CDR1 MNHNS and CDR2 SASEGT. V lost 7 bases and J lost 7; bases outside the gene matches: 6. The length of the CDR3 is 14 residues. The CDR3 loop is CASIGQGGNSPLHF. The CDR3 coding sequence is TGTGCCAGCATAGGACAGGGAGGCAATTCACCCCTCCACTTT.